What follows describes a single T cell receptor beta chain. The data were obtained in a study of T cell changes during pregnancy in multiple sclerosis. TCRdb's table, derived via immunoSEQ multiplex PCR, lists solely in-frame clones and lacks some. Among about 68,000 clones listed, approximately 90% were seen once. Trimming at V came to 6 bases and at J to 7 bases, leaving 13 bases not matched to a gene. The CDR3 covers 15 residues. CDR1 and CDR2 from the germline V gene are MGHRA and YSYEKL. The receptor comes from a female donor with multiple sclerosis, enrolled in a pregnancy study. This rearrangement joins TRBV4-1 to TRBJ2-7, with 9 bases identical to TRBD1. This specimen consisted of peripheral blood, obtained in the third trimester of pregnancy. CDR3 DNA: TGCGCCAGCAGTGAGGGGGGACAGGGAGGTAGGGAGCAGTACTTC. Encoded protein: CASSEGGQGGREQYF.